Presented here are 3 T cell receptor beta chains from one specimen sequenced in a study of identical twins. TCRdb reprocessed the 5' RACE reads via MiXCR and lists one record per CDR3 protein. The top ten hold 5% to 6% of the sample, which has hundreds of thousands of distinct CDR3 sequences, approximately 6.8% seen once. Another study also made use of these data, one on yellow fever vaccine responses in identical twins.

The material sequenced was CD8+ T cells sorted from blood. The receptors were gathered from a woman under 30 in good health.

This chain connects TRBV12-3 or TRBV12-4 to TRBJ1-1; D is unclear. Between the trimmed V and J ends, which lost 2 bases and 1 base, there was a span of 8 bases. The CDR3 consists of 14 residues. The CDR3 coding sequence is TGTGCCAGCAGTTTAAGACTGTGGAACACTGAAGCTTTCTTT. It yields the protein CASSLRLWNTEAFF.

The genes are TRBV27 and TRBJ2-1; TRBD2 might be the D (6 bases). There are 14 residues in the CDR3. Trimming removed 3 bases from V and 3 bases from J, with 9 bases in between. The V gene's germline CDR1 is MNHEY and CDR2 SMNVEV (reference sequence). CDR3 amino acids: CASSFLAYYNEQFF. CDR3 DNA sequence: TGTGCCAGCAGTTTCCTAGCGTACTACAATGAGCAGTTCTTC.

This clonotype was observed a handful of times. The J gene is TRBJ2-1, the V gene TRBV5-4, with D possibly matching TRBD2 (6 bases). The CDR3 length is 15 residues. Looked up from germline, CDR1 is SGHNT and CDR2 is YYREEE (reference sequence). V was shortened by 4 bases and J by 9 bases, with 20 bases between the two germline ends. This chain's CDR3 is CASSLGLPTEGEQFF. The CDR3, as DNA: TGTGCCAGCAGCCTCGGACTACCCACAGAGGGTGAGCAGTTCTTC.